The rows below give T cell receptor beta chains drawn from one sample of a study of neurological immune-mediated disorders. Each CDR3 protein is one row after TCRdb ran MiXCR on the 5' RACE reads. The sample gives around 65,000 distinct CDR3 sequences, roughly 5.6% of which show up once; around 5.3% is in the top ten. Material: PBMCs. These receptors all stem from a human donor with multiple sclerosis. The donor label of this sample is uncertain. CDR3s include the opening cysteine and the closing phenylalanine or tryptophan. A D gene is named only where the DNA matches it firmly. Size is omitted from some rows. Given values are once, few, many or a class for expanded clones.

TRBV7-9	-	many	TRBJ2-7	TGTGCCAGCAGCTCGGATCCCTACGAGCAGTACTTC	CASSSDPYEQYF
TRBV12-3/TRBV12-4	-	many	TRBJ1-5	TGTGCCAGCAGTTCTTATGGTAGCAATCAGCCCCAGCATTTT	CASSSYGSNQPQHF
TRBV5-1	-	many	TRBJ1-1	TGCGCCAGCAGCTTGGGGGGACTAGGGACTGAAGCTTTCTTT	CASSLGGLGTEAFF
TRBV27	TRBD1	many	TRBJ1-2	TGTGCCAGCAGTTCCAATCACAGGGGGAACTATGGCTACACCTTC	CASSSNHRGNYGYTF
TRBV6-6	TRBD1	many	TRBJ1-6	TGTGCCAGCAGTTACTCGACAGGGGGTGATTCACCCCTCCACTTT	CASSYSTGGDSPLHF
TRBV3-1	-	many	TRBJ2-5	TGTGCCAGCATGGGCCCGGGAGAGACCCAGTACTTC	CASMGPGETQYF
TRBV18	-	many	TRBJ1-6	TGTGCCAGCTCACCAGCAGGGTCTAGGGATTCACCCCTCCACTTT	CASSPAGSRDSPLHF
TRBV20-1	TRBD2	many	TRBJ2-5	TGCAGTGCTGGCCCCCGCTTAGCGGGGGTGGAGACCCAGTACTTC	CSAGPRLAGVETQYF
TRBV5-1	-	-	TRBJ2-1	TGCGCCAGCAGCTTGGACGGGGACTCCTCCTACAATGAGCACTTC	CASSLDGDSSYNEHF
TRBV5-1	-	many	TRBJ2-7	TGCGCCAGCAGCTTCAGAGAATCGGGGGAGCAGTACTTC	CASSFRESGEQYF
TRBV29-1	TRBD2	many	TRBJ2-5	TGCAGCGTTGGACTAGCGGGGATCCAAGAGACCCAGTACTTC	CSVGLAGIQETQYF
TRBV20-1	TRBD1	many	TRBJ2-2	TGCAGTGCTGAACAGGGGCGCGGAGGCACCGGGGAGCTGTTTTTT	CSAEQGRGGTGELFF
TRBV3-1	TRBD2	-	TRBJ2-2	TGTGCCAGCAGCCAAGGTCCCGGGGGAGGGGACACCGGGGAGCTGTTTTTT	CASSQGPGGGDTGELFF
TRBV20-1	TRBD1	-	TRBJ2-1	TGCAGTGCCCACCGGGACAGGGAACCCCCAGTGTGGATCTTC	CSAHRDREPPVWIF
TRBV18	-	many	TRBJ1-1	TGTGCCAGCTCATTCGGGGGGGACACTGAAGCTTTCTTT	CASSFGGDTEAFF
TRBV20-1	TRBD1	many	TRBJ1-2	TGCAGTGCTAGAGATAGAGGACAGGGTGCCTATGGCTACACCTTC	CSARDRGQGAYGYTF